The rows below give T cell receptor beta chains drawn from one sample of a study of cytomegalovirus exposure and HLA in healthy donors. Sequencing used immunoSEQ multiplex PCR; TCRdb keeps in-frame clones, though not all of them. The table shows about 300,000 clones, with roughly 85% occurring only once. The specimen was PBMCs. These receptors all come from a middle-aged man in good health and CMV-seropositive. CDR3s include the opening cysteine and the closing phenylalanine or tryptophan. A D gene is named only where the DNA matches it firmly. Size tells how often a clone was seen (once, few, many) or the class of an expanded clone, and some rows leave it out.

v_call: TRBV28
j_call: TRBJ1-2
clone_size: -
cdr3_length: 16
d_call: TRBD1
cdr3_nt: TGTGCCAGTAGTTTACGGACAGGCTTTGGTAACTATGGCTACACCTTC
cdr3_aa: CASSLRTGFGNYGYTF

v_call: TRBV5-6
j_call: TRBJ1-2
clone_size: few
cdr3_length: 16
d_call: -
cdr3_nt: TGTGCCAGCAGCTTGAGTGCGGGAACCCTGCTCTATGGCTACACCTTC
cdr3_aa: CASSLSAGTLLYGYTF

v_call: TRBV15
j_call: TRBJ2-7
clone_size: -
cdr3_length: 14
d_call: -
cdr3_nt: TGTGCCACCGGGGACACGCCACGGTCCTACGAGCAGTACTTC
cdr3_aa: CATGDTPRSYEQYF

v_call: TRBV5-6
j_call: TRBJ1-2
clone_size: -
cdr3_length: 13
d_call: -
cdr3_nt: TGTGCCAGCAGAAAAGACAGCGAAGATGGCTACACCTTC
cdr3_aa: CASRKDSEDGYTF

v_call: TRBV15
j_call: TRBJ2-2
clone_size: -
cdr3_length: 14
d_call: TRBD1
cdr3_nt: TGTGCCACCAGCAGCAGGGGGTACACCGGGGAGCTGTTTTTT
cdr3_aa: CATSSRGYTGELFF

v_call: TRBV19
j_call: TRBJ2-7
clone_size: -
cdr3_length: 13
d_call: -
cdr3_nt: TGTGCCAGTAGTTCACAGGGTACCTACGAGCAGTACTTC
cdr3_aa: CASSSQGTYEQYF

v_call: TRBV19
j_call: TRBJ1-1
clone_size: -
cdr3_length: 14
d_call: -
cdr3_nt: TGTGCCAGTAAGGCCGGGGGGGGGTCCACTGAAGCTTTCTTT
cdr3_aa: CASKAGGGSTEAFF

v_call: TRBV7-3
j_call: TRBJ1-1
clone_size: -
cdr3_length: 15
d_call: TRBD1
cdr3_nt: TGTGCCAGCAGCTCCCCGGGACAGGACTTCTCTGAAGCTTTCTTT
cdr3_aa: CASSSPGQDFSEAFF

v_call: TRBV7-2
j_call: TRBJ2-7
clone_size: -
cdr3_length: 14
d_call: -
cdr3_nt: TGTGCCAGCAGCCCACGACAGCACCCCTACGAGCAGTACTTC
cdr3_aa: CASSPRQHPYEQYF

v_call: TRBV6-1
j_call: TRBJ2-1
clone_size: -
cdr3_length: 10
d_call: -
cdr3_nt: TGTGCCAGCAGTCAGTGGGAGCAGTTCTTC
cdr3_aa: CASSQWEQFF

v_call: TRBV2
j_call: TRBJ2-1
clone_size: -
cdr3_length: 19
d_call: TRBD2
cdr3_nt: TGTGCCAGCAGTGGGTCGACTAGCGGGGGAGTTAGATCCTACAATGAGCAGTTCTTC
cdr3_aa: CASSGSTSGGVRSYNEQFF

v_call: TRBV6-5
j_call: TRBJ2-7
clone_size: -
cdr3_length: 16
d_call: TRBD2
cdr3_nt: TGTGCCAGCAGTTACACCTTAGCGGGGGGGACCTACGAGCAGTACTTC
cdr3_aa: CASSYTLAGGTYEQYF

v_call: TRBV7-2
j_call: TRBJ2-3
clone_size: once
cdr3_length: 12
d_call: -
cdr3_nt: TGTGCCAGCAGCTTCGTGGGGCCGACGCAGTATTTT
cdr3_aa: CASSFVGPTQYF

v_call: TRBV5-1
j_call: TRBJ2-7
clone_size: once
cdr3_length: 12
d_call: -
cdr3_nt: TGCGCCAGCAGCTTGCCCGGGGACGAGCAGTACTTC
cdr3_aa: CASSLPGDEQYF

v_call: TRBV5-6
j_call: TRBJ1-1
clone_size: few
cdr3_length: 14
d_call: -
cdr3_nt: TGTGCCAGCACTTTTTTCGGGGGGCCCACTGAAGCTTTCTTT
cdr3_aa: CASTFFGGPTEAFF

v_call: TRBV10-2
j_call: TRBJ1-4
clone_size: -
cdr3_length: 12
d_call: -
cdr3_nt: TGCGCCACCGCCGGACAGAATGAAAAACTGTTTTTT
cdr3_aa: CATAGQNEKLFF

v_call: TRBV18
j_call: TRBJ1-5
clone_size: -
cdr3_length: 15
d_call: -
cdr3_nt: TGTGCCAGCTCACCAGAGCAGGGAGGATATCAGCCCCAGCATTTT
cdr3_aa: CASSPEQGGYQPQHF

v_call: TRBV30
j_call: TRBJ2-7
clone_size: once
cdr3_length: 14
d_call: -
cdr3_nt: TGTGCCTTTACCTGGACAAGGGGGGGCTACGAGCAGTACTTC
cdr3_aa: CAFTWTRGGYEQYF

v_call: TRBV9
j_call: TRBJ1-3
clone_size: once
cdr3_length: 17
d_call: -
cdr3_nt: TGTGCCAGCAGCGTAGCTGGCCGCTCCTCTGTGGGAAACACCATATATTTT
cdr3_aa: CASSVAGRSSVGNTIYF

v_call: TRBV5-8
j_call: TRBJ2-7
clone_size: -
cdr3_length: 13
d_call: -
cdr3_nt: TGTGCCAGCAGCTTGGGCAGGGCTTACGAGCAGTACTTC
cdr3_aa: CASSLGRAYEQYF

v_call: TRBV5-4
j_call: TRBJ1-1
clone_size: few
cdr3_length: 14
d_call: -
cdr3_nt: TGTGCCAGCAGCCACCAGACAGGCGTGACTGAAGCTTTCTTT
cdr3_aa: CASSHQTGVTEAFF

v_call: TRBV30
j_call: TRBJ2-5
clone_size: -
cdr3_length: 14
d_call: TRBD1
cdr3_nt: TGTGCCTGGAGGCGGGACAGGGAGATGGAGACCCAGTACTTC
cdr3_aa: CAWRRDREMETQYF

v_call: TRBV27
j_call: TRBJ1-5
clone_size: -
cdr3_length: 15
d_call: -
cdr3_nt: TGTGCCAGCAGGCCCCACAGGGATGGGGAACAGCCCCAGCATTTT
cdr3_aa: CASRPHRDGEQPQHF

v_call: TRBV5-6
j_call: TRBJ1-1
clone_size: -
cdr3_length: 13
d_call: -
cdr3_nt: TGTGCCAGCAGCGGCGGAGTTAACACTGAAGCTTTCTTT
cdr3_aa: CASSGGVNTEAFF

v_call: TRBV19
j_call: TRBJ2-5
clone_size: -
cdr3_length: 16
d_call: TRBD2
cdr3_nt: TGTGCCAGTAGTCCTGCTCGGGAGGGCCTGTGGGAGACCCAGTACTTC
cdr3_aa: CASSPAREGLWETQYF

v_call: TRBV5-6
j_call: TRBJ2-7
clone_size: -
cdr3_length: 14
d_call: -
cdr3_nt: TGTGCCAGCAGCTTAGGAGCGGGACAAGACGAGCAGTACTTC
cdr3_aa: CASSLGAGQDEQYF

v_call: TRBV6-5
j_call: TRBJ1-1
clone_size: few
cdr3_length: 13
d_call: -
cdr3_nt: TGTGCCAGCAGTTTCGACAGGACCAATGAAGCTTTCTTT
cdr3_aa: CASSFDRTNEAFF

v_call: TRBV6-5
j_call: TRBJ2-7
clone_size: -
cdr3_length: 16
d_call: -
cdr3_nt: TGTGCCAGCAGTTACTCGAACCCGGGAGCCCCATACGAGCAGTACTTC
cdr3_aa: CASSYSNPGAPYEQYF

v_call: TRBV4-3
j_call: TRBJ2-7
clone_size: once
cdr3_length: 15
d_call: -
cdr3_nt: TGCGCCAGCAGCCAAGCTTGGGGGCCAAACTACGAGCAGTACTTC
cdr3_aa: CASSQAWGPNYEQYF

v_call: TRBV7-9
j_call: TRBJ2-5
clone_size: -
cdr3_length: 14
d_call: -
cdr3_nt: TGTTCCAGCAGCTTAGGAGGACAGCGAGAGACCCAGTACTTC
cdr3_aa: CSSSLGGQRETQYF

v_call: TRBV19
j_call: TRBJ2-7
clone_size: -
cdr3_length: 13
d_call: -
cdr3_nt: TGTGCCAGTAGTAGAGGACTGTCCTACGAGCAGTACTTC
cdr3_aa: CASSRGLSYEQYF

v_call: TRBV9
j_call: TRBJ1-1
clone_size: -
cdr3_length: 14
d_call: -
cdr3_nt: TGTGCCAGCAGCTTAGCGGGGGGCAACACTGAAGCTTTCTTT
cdr3_aa: CASSLAGGNTEAFF

v_call: TRBV27
j_call: TRBJ2-3
clone_size: few
cdr3_length: 16
d_call: -
cdr3_nt: TGTGCCAGCAGTTTAGAACTAGGGCAAGTCCCAGATACGCAGTATTTT
cdr3_aa: CASSLELGQVPDTQYF

v_call: TRBV10-1
j_call: TRBJ2-1
clone_size: -
cdr3_length: 14
d_call: -
cdr3_nt: TGCGCCAGCAGTGAGCAGCGGCTCTACAATGAGCAGTTCTTC
cdr3_aa: CASSEQRLYNEQFF

v_call: TRBV5-1
j_call: TRBJ2-3
clone_size: -
cdr3_length: 15
d_call: TRBD2
cdr3_nt: TGCGCCAGCAGCTTCAGCGGGAGGGCGGCAGATACGCAGTATTTT
cdr3_aa: CASSFSGRAADTQYF

v_call: TRBV6-6
j_call: TRBJ1-3
clone_size: -
cdr3_length: 15
d_call: -
cdr3_nt: TGTGCCAGCAGTGGAACAGGGTTGCGCGGAAACACCATATATTTT
cdr3_aa: CASSGTGLRGNTIYF

v_call: TRBV6-6
j_call: TRBJ1-1
clone_size: -
cdr3_length: 14
d_call: -
cdr3_nt: TGTGCCAGCAGTTACCGGCAGGGCCACACTGAAGCTTTCTTT
cdr3_aa: CASSYRQGHTEAFF

v_call: TRBV6-4
j_call: TRBJ1-4
clone_size: -
cdr3_length: 15
d_call: TRBD1
cdr3_nt: TGTGCCAACCCGGACAGGGGACGTGTCGGTGAAAAACTGTTTTTT
cdr3_aa: CANPDRGRVGEKLFF

v_call: TRBV19
j_call: TRBJ2-1
clone_size: -
cdr3_length: 15
d_call: TRBD2
cdr3_nt: TGTGCCAGTAGTCAGACTAGCTCCCTTAACAATGAGCAGTTCTTC
cdr3_aa: CASSQTSSLNNEQFF

v_call: TRBV7-8
j_call: TRBJ2-7
clone_size: -
cdr3_length: 13
d_call: -
cdr3_nt: TGTGCCAGCAGCCCTCGTCTTTCCTACGAGCAGTACTTC
cdr3_aa: CASSPRLSYEQYF

v_call: TRBV7-6
j_call: TRBJ2-7
clone_size: -
cdr3_length: 16
d_call: TRBD1
cdr3_nt: TGTGCCAGCAGCTTAGAGGTGACAGGGGCCTCCTACGAGCAGTACTTC
cdr3_aa: CASSLEVTGASYEQYF

v_call: TRBV7-9
j_call: TRBJ2-3
clone_size: -
cdr3_length: 19
d_call: TRBD2
cdr3_nt: TGTGCCAGCAGCTTAGGGGGGACTAGCGGGAGGGCCTTCACAGATACGCAGTATTTT
cdr3_aa: CASSLGGTSGRAFTDTQYF

v_call: TRBV5-4
j_call: TRBJ2-7
clone_size: -
cdr3_length: 14
d_call: TRBD2
cdr3_nt: TGTGCCAGCAGCGGTACTAGCGGGAGTCTCGAGCAGTACTTC
cdr3_aa: CASSGTSGSLEQYF

v_call: TRBV7-9
j_call: TRBJ2-7
clone_size: -
cdr3_length: 15
d_call: TRBD1
cdr3_nt: TGTGCCAGCAGCCGCCGGGACAGGGGGGTATACGAGCAGTACTTC
cdr3_aa: CASSRRDRGVYEQYF

v_call: TRBV18
j_call: TRBJ2-7
clone_size: -
cdr3_length: 15
d_call: -
cdr3_nt: TGTGCCAGCTCGCAATTTAGCCAGGGTGCCAACGAGCAGTACTTC
cdr3_aa: CASSQFSQGANEQYF

v_call: TRBV6-5
j_call: TRBJ1-5
clone_size: few
cdr3_length: 15
d_call: TRBD1
cdr3_nt: TGTGCCAGCAGAACCGACAGGGGAAGCAATCAGCCCCAGCATTTT
cdr3_aa: CASRTDRGSNQPQHF

v_call: TRBV7-9
j_call: TRBJ2-7
clone_size: -
cdr3_length: 15
d_call: -
cdr3_nt: TGTGCCAGCAGCTTAGCCCCGGGACTTTCCTACGAGCAGTACTTC
cdr3_aa: CASSLAPGLSYEQYF

v_call: TRBV13
j_call: TRBJ2-7
clone_size: -
cdr3_length: 15
d_call: TRBD2
cdr3_nt: TGTGCCAGCAGCTTAGGCTTGGTAGCGGGAGTCGAGCAGTACTTC
cdr3_aa: CASSLGLVAGVEQYF

v_call: TRBV7-9
j_call: TRBJ2-7
clone_size: -
cdr3_length: 16
d_call: -
cdr3_nt: TGTGCCAGCAGGGCGGGGCCCCCAGCGATCTCCTACGAGCAGTACTTC
cdr3_aa: CASRAGPPAISYEQYF

v_call: TRBV6-1
j_call: TRBJ2-7
clone_size: -
cdr3_length: 12
d_call: TRBD2
cdr3_nt: TGTGCCAGCACGCGGGGGTTATACGAGCAGTACTTC
cdr3_aa: CASTRGLYEQYF

v_call: TRBV19
j_call: TRBJ1-2
clone_size: -
cdr3_length: 14
d_call: -
cdr3_nt: TGTGCCAGTAGTCCCCAGGAGGGTAACTATGGCTACACCTTC
cdr3_aa: CASSPQEGNYGYTF

v_call: TRBV14
j_call: TRBJ2-2
clone_size: once
cdr3_length: 15
d_call: -
cdr3_nt: TGTGCCAGCAGCCACCCTGTCAGGTCGGGAGGGGAGCTGTTTTTT
cdr3_aa: CASSHPVRSGGELFF

v_call: TRBV28
j_call: TRBJ2-2
clone_size: once
cdr3_length: 14
d_call: TRBD2
cdr3_nt: TGTGCCAGCAGTCCCGATCGGGAGGACGGGGAGCTGTTTTTT
cdr3_aa: CASSPDREDGELFF

v_call: TRBV2
j_call: TRBJ1-2
clone_size: -
cdr3_length: 10
d_call: -
cdr3_nt: TGTGCCAGCCGGTCCTATGGCTACACCTTC
cdr3_aa: CASRSYGYTF

v_call: TRBV5-6
j_call: TRBJ1-6
clone_size: -
cdr3_length: 15
d_call: TRBD1
cdr3_nt: TGTGCCAGCAGGAGGGGGGACAGAAATAATTCACCCCTCCACTTT
cdr3_aa: CASRRGDRNNSPLHF

v_call: TRBV5-5
j_call: TRBJ1-5
clone_size: few
cdr3_length: 14
d_call: TRBD1
cdr3_nt: TGTGCCAGCAGCTTGCAGGGGGATGGGCAGCCCCAGCATTTT
cdr3_aa: CASSLQGDGQPQHF

v_call: TRBV27
j_call: TRBJ2-7
clone_size: -
cdr3_length: 13
d_call: TRBD1
cdr3_nt: TGTGCCAGCAGAATCTCAGGGGGCGTCGAGCAGTACTTC
cdr3_aa: CASRISGGVEQYF

v_call: TRBV13
j_call: TRBJ2-1
clone_size: once
cdr3_length: 16
d_call: TRBD2
cdr3_nt: TGTGCCAGCACGGCTACTAGCGGGAGGGGGGTCAATGAGCAGTTCTTC
cdr3_aa: CASTATSGRGVNEQFF